This T cell receptor (beta chain) is from a study of cytomegalovirus exposure and HLA in healthy donors. About this clone itself: Its cognate antigen is unknown.

A multiplex PCR was run with 60 Vbeta primers and 13 Jbeta primers. Using immunoSEQ multiplex PCR, the repertoire was profiled, and TCRdb retains in-frame clones only, with some absent. Found here are around 140,000 clones, 77% of them singletons; the top ten hold 1.5% to 2%. Study results and limitations: A cluster of highly shared sequence variants was likely a sequencing artifact. The study listed approximately 160 cytomegalovirus-associated TCR beta chains.

Germline assignment: CDR1 SGHTA and CDR2 FQGTGA. This CDR3 contains 16 residues. V dropped 0 bases and J dropped 4 bases, with 12 bases sitting between them. J is TRBJ2-2 and V is TRBV7-3; D is perhaps TRBD2 (6 bases). What was sequenced was PBMCs. The source is a female donor in good health and CMV-seronegative. The CDR3 sequence is CASSLTREWGTGELFF. The CDR3 nucleotides are TGTGCCAGCAGCTTAACCCGGGAGTGGGGCACCGGGGAGCTGTTTTTT.